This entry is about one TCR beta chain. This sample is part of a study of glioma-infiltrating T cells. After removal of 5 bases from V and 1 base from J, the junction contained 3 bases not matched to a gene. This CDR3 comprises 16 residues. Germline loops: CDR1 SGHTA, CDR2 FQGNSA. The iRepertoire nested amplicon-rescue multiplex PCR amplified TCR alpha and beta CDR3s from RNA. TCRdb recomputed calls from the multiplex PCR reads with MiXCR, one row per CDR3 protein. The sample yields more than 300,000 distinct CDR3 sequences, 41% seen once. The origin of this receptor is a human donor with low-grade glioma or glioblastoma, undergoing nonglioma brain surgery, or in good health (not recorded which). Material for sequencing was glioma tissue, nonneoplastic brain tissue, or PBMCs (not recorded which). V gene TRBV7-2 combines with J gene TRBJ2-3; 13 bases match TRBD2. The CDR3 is CASSRTSGGGTDTQYF. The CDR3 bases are TGTGCCAGCAGCCGAACTAGCGGGGGGGGCACAGATACGCAGTATTTT.